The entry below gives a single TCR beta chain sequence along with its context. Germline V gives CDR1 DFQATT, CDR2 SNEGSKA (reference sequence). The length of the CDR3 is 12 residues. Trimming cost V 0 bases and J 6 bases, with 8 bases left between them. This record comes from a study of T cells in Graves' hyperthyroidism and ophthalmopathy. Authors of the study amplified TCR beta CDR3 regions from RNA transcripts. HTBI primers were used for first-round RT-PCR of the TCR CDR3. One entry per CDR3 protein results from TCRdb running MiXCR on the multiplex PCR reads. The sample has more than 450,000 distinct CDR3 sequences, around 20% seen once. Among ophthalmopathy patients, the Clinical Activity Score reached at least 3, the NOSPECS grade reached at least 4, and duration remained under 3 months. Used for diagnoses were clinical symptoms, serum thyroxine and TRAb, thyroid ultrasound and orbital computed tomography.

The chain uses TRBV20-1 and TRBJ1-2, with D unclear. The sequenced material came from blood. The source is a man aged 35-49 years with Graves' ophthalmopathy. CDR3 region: CSARDFKNGYTF. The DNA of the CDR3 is TGCAGTGCTAGAGATTTCAAAAATGGCTACACCTTC.